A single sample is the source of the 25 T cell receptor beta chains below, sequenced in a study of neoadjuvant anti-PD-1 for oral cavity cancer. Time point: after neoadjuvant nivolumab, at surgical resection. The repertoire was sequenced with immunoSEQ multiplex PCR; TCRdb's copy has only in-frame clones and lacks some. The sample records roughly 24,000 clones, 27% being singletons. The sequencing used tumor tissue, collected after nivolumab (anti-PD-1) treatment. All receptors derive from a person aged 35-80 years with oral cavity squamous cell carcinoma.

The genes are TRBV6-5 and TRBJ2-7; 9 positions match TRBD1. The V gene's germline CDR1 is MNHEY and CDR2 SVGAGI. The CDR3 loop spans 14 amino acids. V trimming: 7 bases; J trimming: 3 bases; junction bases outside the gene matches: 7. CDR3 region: CASTPGQGVYEQYF. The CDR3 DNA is TGTGCCAGCACTCCGGGACAGGGAGTCTACGAGCAGTACTTC.

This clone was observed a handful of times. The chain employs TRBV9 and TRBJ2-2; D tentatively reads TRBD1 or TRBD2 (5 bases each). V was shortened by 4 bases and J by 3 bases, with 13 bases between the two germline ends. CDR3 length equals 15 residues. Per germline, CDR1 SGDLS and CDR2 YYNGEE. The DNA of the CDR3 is TGTGCCAGCAGCCCAACAGGACTTGACACCGGGGAGCTGTTTTTT. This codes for CASSPTGLDTGELFF. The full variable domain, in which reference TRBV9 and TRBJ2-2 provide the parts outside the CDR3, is DSGVTQTPKHLITATGQRVTLRCSPRSGDLSVYWYQQSLDQGLQFLIQYYNGEERAKGNILERFSAQQFPDLHSELNLSSLELGDSALYFCASSPTGLDTGELFFGEGSRLTVL.

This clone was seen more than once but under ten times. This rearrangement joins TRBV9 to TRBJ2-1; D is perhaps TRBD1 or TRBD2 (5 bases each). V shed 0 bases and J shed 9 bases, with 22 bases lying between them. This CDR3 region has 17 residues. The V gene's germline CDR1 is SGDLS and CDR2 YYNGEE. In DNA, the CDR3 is TGTGCCAGCAGCGTAGCCGCCGGTCGAGGGGAACAAGGTGAGCAGTTCTTC. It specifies CASSVAAGRGEQGEQFF. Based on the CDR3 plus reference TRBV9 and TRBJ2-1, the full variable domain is DSGVTQTPKHLITATGQRVTLRCSPRSGDLSVYWYQQSLDQGLQFLIQYYNGEERAKGNILERFSAQQFPDLHSELNLSSLELGDSALYFCASSVAAGRGEQGEQFFGPGTRLTVL.

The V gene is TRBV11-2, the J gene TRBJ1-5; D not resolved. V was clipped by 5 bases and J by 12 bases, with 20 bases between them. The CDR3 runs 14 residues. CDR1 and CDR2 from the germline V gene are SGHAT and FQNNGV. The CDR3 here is CASSLHLNGGSQHF. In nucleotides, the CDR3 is TGTGCCAGCAGCCTCCACCTGAACGGAGGGAGCCAGCATTTT. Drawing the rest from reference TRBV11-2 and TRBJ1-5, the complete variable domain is EAGVAQSPRYKIIEKRQSVAFWCNPISGHATLYWYQQILGQGPKLLIQFQNNGVVDDSQLPKDRFSAERLKGVDSTLKIQPAKLEDSAVYLCASSLHLNGGSQHFGDGTRLSIL.

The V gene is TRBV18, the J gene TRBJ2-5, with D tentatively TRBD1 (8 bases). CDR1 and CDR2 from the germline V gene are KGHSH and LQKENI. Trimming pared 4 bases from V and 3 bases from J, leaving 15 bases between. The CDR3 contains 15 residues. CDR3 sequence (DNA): TGTGCCAGCTCACGCGAAACAGGGGGGGAAGAGACCCAGTACTTC. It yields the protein CASSRETGGEETQYF.

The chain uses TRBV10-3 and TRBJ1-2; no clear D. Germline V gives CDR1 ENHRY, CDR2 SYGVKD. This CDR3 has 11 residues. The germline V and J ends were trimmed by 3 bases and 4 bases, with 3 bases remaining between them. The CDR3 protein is CAISDAYGYTF. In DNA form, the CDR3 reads TGTGCCATCAGTGACGCCTATGGCTACACCTTC.

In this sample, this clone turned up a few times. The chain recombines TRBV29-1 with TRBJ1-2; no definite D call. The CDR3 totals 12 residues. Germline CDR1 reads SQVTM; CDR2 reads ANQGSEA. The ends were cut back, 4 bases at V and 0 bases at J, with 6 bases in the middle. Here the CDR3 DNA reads TGCAGCGTTGGAATCACTAACTATGGCTACACCTTC. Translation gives CSVGITNYGYTF.

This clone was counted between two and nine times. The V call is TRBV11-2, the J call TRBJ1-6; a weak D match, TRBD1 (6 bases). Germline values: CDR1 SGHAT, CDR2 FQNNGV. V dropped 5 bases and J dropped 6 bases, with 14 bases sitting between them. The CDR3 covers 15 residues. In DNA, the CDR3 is TGTGCCAGCAGCCCCCAAGGCAGGGGTAATTCACCCCTCCACTTT. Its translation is CASSPQGRGNSPLHF.

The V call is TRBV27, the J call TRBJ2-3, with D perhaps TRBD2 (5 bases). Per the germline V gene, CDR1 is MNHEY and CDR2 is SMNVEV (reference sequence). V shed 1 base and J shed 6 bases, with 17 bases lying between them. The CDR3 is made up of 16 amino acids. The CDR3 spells CASSLFRETGPDTQYF. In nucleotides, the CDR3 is TGTGCCAGCAGTTTATTTAGGGAGACGGGCCCGGATACGCAGTATTTT.

CDR3 sequence (DNA): TGTGCCAGCTCGGCGCGGACAGGGGGGGCTGCGGGGGCCAACGTCCTGACTTTC. As protein: CASSARTGGAAGANVLTF. This chain joins TRBV18 and TRBJ2-6, with 10 bases aligning to TRBD1. Germline V gene data show CDR1 as KGHSH and CDR2 as LQKENI. The CDR3 has 18 amino acids. V was pared by 6 bases and J by 4 bases, with 12 bases of the junction left unmatched.

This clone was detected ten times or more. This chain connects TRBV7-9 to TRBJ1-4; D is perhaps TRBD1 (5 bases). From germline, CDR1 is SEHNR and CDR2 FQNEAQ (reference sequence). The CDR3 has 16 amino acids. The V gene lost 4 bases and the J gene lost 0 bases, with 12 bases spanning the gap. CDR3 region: CASSSGTPTTNEKLFF. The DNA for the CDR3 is TGTGCCAGCAGCTCCGGGACTCCTACAACTAATGAAAAACTGTTTTTT.

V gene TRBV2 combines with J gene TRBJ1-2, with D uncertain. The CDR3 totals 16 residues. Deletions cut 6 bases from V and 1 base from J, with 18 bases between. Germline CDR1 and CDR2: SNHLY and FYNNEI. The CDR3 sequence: CASRPRTGVGNYGYTF. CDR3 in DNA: TGTGCCAGCAGGCCCCGAACGGGCGTTGGTAACTATGGCTACACCTTC. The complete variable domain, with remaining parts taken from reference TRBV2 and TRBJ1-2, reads EPEVTQTPSHQVTQMGQEVILRCVPISNHLYFYWYRQILGQKVEFLVSFYNNEISEKSEIFDDQFSVERPDGSNFTLKIRSTKLEDSAMYFCASRPRTGVGNYGYTFGSGTRLTVV.

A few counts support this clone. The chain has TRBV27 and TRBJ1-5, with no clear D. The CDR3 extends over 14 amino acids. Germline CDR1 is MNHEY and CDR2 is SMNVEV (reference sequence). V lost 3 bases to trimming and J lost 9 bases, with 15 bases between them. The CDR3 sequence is CASSFRSGVLPQHF. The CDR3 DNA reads TGTGCCAGCAGTTTTCGGTCGGGCGTCTTGCCCCAGCATTTT.

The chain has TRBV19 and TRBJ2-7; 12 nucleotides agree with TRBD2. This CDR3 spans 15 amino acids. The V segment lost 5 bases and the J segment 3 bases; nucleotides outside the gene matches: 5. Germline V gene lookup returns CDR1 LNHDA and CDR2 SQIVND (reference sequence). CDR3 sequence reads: CASSVGTSGRYEQYF. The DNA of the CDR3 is TGTGCCAGTAGTGTGGGGACTAGCGGGCGCTACGAGCAGTACTTC. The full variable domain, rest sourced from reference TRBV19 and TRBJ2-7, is DGGITQSPKYLFRKEGQNVTLSCEQNLNHDAMYWYRQDPGQGLRLIYYSQIVNDFQKGDIAEGYSVSREKKESFPLTVTSAQKNPTAFYLCASSVGTSGRYEQYFGPGTRLTVT.

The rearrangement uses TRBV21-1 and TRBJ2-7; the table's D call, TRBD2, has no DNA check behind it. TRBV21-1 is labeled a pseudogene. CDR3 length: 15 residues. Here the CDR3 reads CASSKPLGSSYEQYF. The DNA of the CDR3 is TGTGCCAGCAGCAAGCCCCTAGGAAGCTCCTACGAGCAGTACTTC.

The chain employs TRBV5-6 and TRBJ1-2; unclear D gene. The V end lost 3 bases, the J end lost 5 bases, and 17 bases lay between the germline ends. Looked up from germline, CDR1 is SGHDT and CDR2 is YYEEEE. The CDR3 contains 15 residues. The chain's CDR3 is CASSSYGVLGYGYTF. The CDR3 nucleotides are TGTGCCAGCAGCTCGTATGGAGTGCTCGGGTATGGCTACACCTTC.

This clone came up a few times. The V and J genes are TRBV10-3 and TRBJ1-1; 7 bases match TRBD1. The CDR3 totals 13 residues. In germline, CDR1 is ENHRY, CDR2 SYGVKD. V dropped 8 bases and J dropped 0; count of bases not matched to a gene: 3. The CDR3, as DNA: TGTGCCATCCAACAGGGGATGAACACTGAAGCTTTCTTT. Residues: CAIQQGMNTEAFF.

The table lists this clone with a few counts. Written as DNA, the CDR3 is TGTGCCAGCAAGTTAACAGACGATTCCTCTGGAAACACCATATATTTT. Its protein product is CASKLTDDSSGNTIYF. The chain couples TRBV27 to TRBJ1-3; the D is unclear. The CDR3 covers 16 residues. Trimming shortened V by 7 bases and J by 0 bases, and 16 bases separated the two germline ends. Germline CDR1 and CDR2: MNHEY and SMNVEV (reference sequence).

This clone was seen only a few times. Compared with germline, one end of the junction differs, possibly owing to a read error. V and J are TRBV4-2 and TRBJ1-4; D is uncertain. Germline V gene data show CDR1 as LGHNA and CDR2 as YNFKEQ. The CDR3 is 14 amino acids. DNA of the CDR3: TGTGCCAGCTGCCAGATGGGGTCCCAAGAAAAACTGTTTTTT. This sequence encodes CASCQMGSQEKLFF.

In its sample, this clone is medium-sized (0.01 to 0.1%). The CDR3 DNA reads TGTGCCAGCAGCTCTGGGGGGGTCAGTGCTGCCTATGGCTACACCTTC. Translation: CASSSGGVSAAYGYTF. V and J are TRBV7-9 and TRBJ1-2; maybe TRBD1 (5 bases). The CDR3 contains 16 residues. Germline CDR1 SEHNR, CDR2 FQNEAQ (reference sequence). Trimming pared 4 bases from V and 4 bases from J, leaving 19 bases between.

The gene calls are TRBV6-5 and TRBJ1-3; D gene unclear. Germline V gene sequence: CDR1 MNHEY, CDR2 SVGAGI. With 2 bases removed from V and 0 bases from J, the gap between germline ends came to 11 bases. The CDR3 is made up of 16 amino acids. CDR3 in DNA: TGTGCCAGCAGTTACGGGCCTATTTTCTCTGGAAACACCATATATTTT. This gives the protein CASSYGPIFSGNTIYF.

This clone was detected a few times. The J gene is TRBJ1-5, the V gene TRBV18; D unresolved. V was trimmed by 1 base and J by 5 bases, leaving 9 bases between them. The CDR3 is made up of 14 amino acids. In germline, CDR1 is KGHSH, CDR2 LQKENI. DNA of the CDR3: TGTGCCAGCTCACCACTCCCCAGCCATCAGCCCCAGCATTTT. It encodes CASSPLPSHQPQHF.

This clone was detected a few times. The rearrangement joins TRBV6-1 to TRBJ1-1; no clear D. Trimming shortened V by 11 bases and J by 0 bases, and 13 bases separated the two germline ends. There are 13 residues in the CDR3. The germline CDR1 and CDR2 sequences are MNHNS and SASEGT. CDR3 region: CAGTSTLNTEAFF. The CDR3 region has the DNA TGTGCCGGAACCAGTACTTTGAACACTGAAGCTTTCTTT.

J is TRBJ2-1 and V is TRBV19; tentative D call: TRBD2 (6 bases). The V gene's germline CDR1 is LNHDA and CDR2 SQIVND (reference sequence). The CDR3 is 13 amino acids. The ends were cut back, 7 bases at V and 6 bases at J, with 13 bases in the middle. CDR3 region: CASTRLEGNEQFF. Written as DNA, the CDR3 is TGTGCCAGTACTCGACTAGAAGGCAATGAGCAGTTCTTC.

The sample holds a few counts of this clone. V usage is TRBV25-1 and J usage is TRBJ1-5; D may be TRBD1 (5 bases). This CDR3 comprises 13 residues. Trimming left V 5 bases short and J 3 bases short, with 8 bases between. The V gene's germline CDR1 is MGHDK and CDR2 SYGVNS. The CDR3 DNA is TGTGCCAGCAGTAGGGGAGACAATCAGCCCCAGCATTTT. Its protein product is CASSRGDNQPQHF.